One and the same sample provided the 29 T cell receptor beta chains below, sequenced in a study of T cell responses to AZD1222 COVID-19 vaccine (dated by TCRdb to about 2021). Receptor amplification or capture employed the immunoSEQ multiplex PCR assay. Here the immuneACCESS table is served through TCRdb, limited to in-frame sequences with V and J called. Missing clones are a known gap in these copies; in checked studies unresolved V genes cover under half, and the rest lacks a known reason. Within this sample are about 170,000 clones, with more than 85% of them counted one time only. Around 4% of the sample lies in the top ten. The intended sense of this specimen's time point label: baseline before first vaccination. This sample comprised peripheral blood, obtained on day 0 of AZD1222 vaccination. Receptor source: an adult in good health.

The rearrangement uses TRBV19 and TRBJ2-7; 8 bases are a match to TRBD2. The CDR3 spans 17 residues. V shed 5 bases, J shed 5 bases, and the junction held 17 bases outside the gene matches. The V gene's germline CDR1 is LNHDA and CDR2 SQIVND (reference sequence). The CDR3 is CASSLPPRSGSYHEQYF. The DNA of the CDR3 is TGTGCCAGTAGTTTACCCCCGCGAAGCGGGAGCTACCACGAGCAGTACTTC. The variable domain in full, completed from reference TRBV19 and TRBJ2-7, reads DGGITQSPKYLFRKEGQNVTLSCEQNLNHDAMYWYRQDPGQGLRLIYYSQIVNDFQKGDIAEGYSVSREKKESFPLTVTSAQKNPTAFYLCASSLPPRSGSYHEQYFGPGTRLTVT.

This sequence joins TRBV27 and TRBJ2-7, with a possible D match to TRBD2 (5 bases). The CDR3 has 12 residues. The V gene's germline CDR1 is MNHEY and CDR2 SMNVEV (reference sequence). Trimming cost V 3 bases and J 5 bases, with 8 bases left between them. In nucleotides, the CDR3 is TGTGCCAGCAGTTTGATGGGAGACGAGCAGTACTTC. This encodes CASSLMGDEQYF.

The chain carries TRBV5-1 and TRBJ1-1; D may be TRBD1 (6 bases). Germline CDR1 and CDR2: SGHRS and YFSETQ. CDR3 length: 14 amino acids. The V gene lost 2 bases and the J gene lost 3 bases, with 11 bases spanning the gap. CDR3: CASSFGRGDTEAFF. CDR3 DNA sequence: TGCGCCAGCAGCTTCGGGAGGGGGGACACTGAAGCTTTCTTT.

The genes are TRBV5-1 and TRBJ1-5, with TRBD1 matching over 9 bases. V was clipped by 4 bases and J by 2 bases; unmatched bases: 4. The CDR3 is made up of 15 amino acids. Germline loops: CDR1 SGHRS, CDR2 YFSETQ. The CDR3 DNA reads TGCGCCAGCAGCCCCAGGACAGGGGGCAATCAGCCCCAGCATTTT. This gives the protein CASSPRTGGNQPQHF. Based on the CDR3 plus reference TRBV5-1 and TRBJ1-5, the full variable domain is KAGVTQTPRYLIKTRGQQVTLSCSPISGHRSVSWYQQTPGQGLQFLFEYFSETQRNKGNFPGRFSGRQFSNSRSEMNVSTLELGDSALYLCASSPRTGGNQPQHFGDGTRLSIL.

The DNA of the CDR3 is TGCGCCAGCAGCGACGAACAGGGGTACGAGCAGTACTTC. Translating gives CASSDEQGYEQYF. The chain carries TRBV5-1 and TRBJ2-7, with 7 bases fitting TRBD1. Per germline, CDR1 SGHRS and CDR2 YFSETQ. The CDR3 is 13 amino acids. J lost 4 bases, V lost 4 bases, and 5 bases had no gene match.

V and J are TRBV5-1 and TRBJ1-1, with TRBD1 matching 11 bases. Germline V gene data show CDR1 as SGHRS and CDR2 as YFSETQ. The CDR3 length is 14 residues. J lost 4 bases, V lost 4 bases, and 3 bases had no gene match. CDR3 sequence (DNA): TGCGCCAGCAGCACGGACAGGGGGCTCACTGAAGCTTTCTTT. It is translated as CASSTDRGLTEAFF. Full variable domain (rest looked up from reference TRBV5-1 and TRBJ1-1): KAGVTQTPRYLIKTRGQQVTLSCSPISGHRSVSWYQQTPGQGLQFLFEYFSETQRNKGNFPGRFSGRQFSNSRSEMNVSTLELGDSALYLCASSTDRGLTEAFFGQGTRLTVV.

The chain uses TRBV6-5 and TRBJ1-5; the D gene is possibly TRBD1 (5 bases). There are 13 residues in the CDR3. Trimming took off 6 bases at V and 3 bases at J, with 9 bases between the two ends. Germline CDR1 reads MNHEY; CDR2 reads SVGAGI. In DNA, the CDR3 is TGTGCCAGCAGGACAGCCAACAATCAGCCCCAGCATTTT. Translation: CASRTANNQPQHF.

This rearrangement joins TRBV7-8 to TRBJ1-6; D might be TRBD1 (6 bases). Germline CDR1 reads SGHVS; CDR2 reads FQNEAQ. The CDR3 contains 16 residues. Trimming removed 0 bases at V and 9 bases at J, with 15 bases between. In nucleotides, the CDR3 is TGTGCCAGCAGCTTAGCCCTCCGACAGGCCGGTTCACCCCTCCACTTT. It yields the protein CASSLALRQAGSPLHF.

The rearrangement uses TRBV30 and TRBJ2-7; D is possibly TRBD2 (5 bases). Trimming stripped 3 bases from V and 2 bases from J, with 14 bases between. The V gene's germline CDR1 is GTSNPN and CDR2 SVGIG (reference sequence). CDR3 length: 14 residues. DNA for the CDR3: TGTGCCTGGAGGGCGGGCAGGCCCCCCTACGAGCAGTACTTC. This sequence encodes CAWRAGRPPYEQYF.

The CDR3 sequence is CASSQDRRTEGAYEQYF. CDR3 DNA sequence: TGTGCCAGCAGCCAAGATCGGAGAACTGAAGGGGCTTACGAGCAGTACTTC. This rearrangement joins TRBV4-2 to TRBJ2-7, with a weak D call TRBD1 (5 bases). V was trimmed by 0 bases and J by 4 bases, leaving 19 bases between them. This CDR3 is 17 amino acids long. The germline CDR1 and CDR2 sequences are LGHNA and YNFKEQ.

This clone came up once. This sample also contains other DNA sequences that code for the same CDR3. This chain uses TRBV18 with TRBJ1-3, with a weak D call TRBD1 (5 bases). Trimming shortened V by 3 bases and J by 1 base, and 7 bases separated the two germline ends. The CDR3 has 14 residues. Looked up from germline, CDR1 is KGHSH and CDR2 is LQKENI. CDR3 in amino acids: CASSPQGSGNTIYF. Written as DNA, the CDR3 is TGTGCCAGCTCACCGCAGGGTTCTGGAAACACCATATATTTT.

CDR3 in amino acids: CASSLGAPIAKNIQYF. The CDR3 nucleotides read TGTGCCAGCAGCTTGGGAGCTCCTATAGCCAAAAACATTCAGTACTTC. The chain employs TRBV7-7 and TRBJ2-4, with D perhaps TRBD2 (5 bases). The V gene's germline CDR1 is SSHAT and CDR2 FNYEAQ (reference sequence). This CDR3 contains 16 residues. V lost 3 bases and J lost 0, with 12 bases in between.

The chain's CDR3 is CASTQRVSSYNEQFF. The CDR3 DNA follows: TGTGCCAGCACTCAGCGGGTCAGCTCCTACAATGAGCAGTTCTTC. The chain joins TRBV6-5 to TRBJ2-1; weak D call: TRBD2 (6 bases). The germline gives CDR1 MNHEY, CDR2 SVGAGI. The CDR3 runs to 15 residues. The V end was cut by 7 bases, the J end by 0 bases, with 13 bases between.

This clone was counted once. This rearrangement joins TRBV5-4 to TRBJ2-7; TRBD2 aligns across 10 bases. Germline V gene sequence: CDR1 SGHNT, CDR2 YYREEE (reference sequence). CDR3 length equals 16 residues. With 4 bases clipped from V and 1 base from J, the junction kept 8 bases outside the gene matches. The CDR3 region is CASSRGLAGVSYEQYF. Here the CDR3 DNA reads TGTGCCAGCAGCAGGGGTCTAGCGGGGGTTTCCTACGAGCAGTACTTC. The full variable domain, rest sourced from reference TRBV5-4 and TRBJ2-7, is ETGVTQSPTHLIKTRGQQVTLRCSSQSGHNTVSWYQQALGQGPQFIFQYYREEENGRGNFPPRFSGLQFPNYSSELNVNALELDDSALYLCASSRGLAGVSYEQYFGPGTRLTVT.

The CDR3 loop is CASRGSGDERAEAFF. Written as DNA, the CDR3 is TGTGCCAGCAGGGGTTCCGGGGACGAACGGGCTGAAGCTTTCTTT. The chain has TRBV9 and TRBJ1-1; perhaps TRBD1 as D (5 bases). The V end lost 5 bases, the J end lost 6 bases, and 20 bases lay between the germline ends. The CDR3 totals 15 residues. Germline-derived CDR1 and CDR2 are SGDLS and YYNGEE.

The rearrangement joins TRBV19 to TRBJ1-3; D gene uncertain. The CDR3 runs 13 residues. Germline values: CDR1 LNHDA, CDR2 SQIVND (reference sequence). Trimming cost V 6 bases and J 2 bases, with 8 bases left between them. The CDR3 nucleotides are TGTGCCAGTAGCTTAGACCCTGGAAACACCATATATTTT. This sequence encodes CASSLDPGNTIYF.

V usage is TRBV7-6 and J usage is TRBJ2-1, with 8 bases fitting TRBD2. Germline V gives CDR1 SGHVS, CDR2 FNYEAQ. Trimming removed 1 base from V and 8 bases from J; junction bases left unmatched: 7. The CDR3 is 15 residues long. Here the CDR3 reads CASSLDGRREDEQFF. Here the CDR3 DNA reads TGTGCCAGCAGCTTAGATGGTAGGCGGGAGGATGAGCAGTTCTTC. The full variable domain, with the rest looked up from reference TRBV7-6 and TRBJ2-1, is GAGVSQSPRYKVTKRGQDVALRCDPISGHVSLYWYRQALGQGPEFLTYFNYEAQQDKSGLPNDRFSAERPEGSISTLTIQRTEQRDSAMYRCASSLDGRREDEQFFGPGTRLTVL.

The CDR3 sequence: CASSLLGTGTNSGNTIYF. CDR3 nucleotides: TGTGCCAGCTCATTACTCGGGACAGGGACCAACTCTGGAAACACCATATATTTT. The rearrangement joins TRBV18 to TRBJ1-3, with 9 bases lining up with TRBD1. Germline V gene lookup returns CDR1 KGHSH and CDR2 LQKENI. The CDR3 sequence is 18 residues long. The V gene end was trimmed by 5 bases and the J gene end by 0 bases; junction bases not matched to a gene: 11.

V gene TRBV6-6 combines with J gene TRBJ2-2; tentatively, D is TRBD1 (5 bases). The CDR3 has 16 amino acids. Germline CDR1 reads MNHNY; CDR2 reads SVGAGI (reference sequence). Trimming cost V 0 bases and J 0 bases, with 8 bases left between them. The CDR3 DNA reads TGTGCCAGCAGTTACTCTCGGACAACGAACACCGGGGAGCTGTTTTTT. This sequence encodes CASSYSRTTNTGELFF.

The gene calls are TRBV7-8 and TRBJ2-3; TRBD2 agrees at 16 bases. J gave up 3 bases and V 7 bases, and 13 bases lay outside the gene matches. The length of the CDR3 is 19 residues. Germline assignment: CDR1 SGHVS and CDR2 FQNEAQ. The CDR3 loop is CASTIGGTSGRELTDTQYF. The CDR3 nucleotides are TGTGCCAGCACCATTGGCGGGACTAGCGGGAGGGAGTTGACAGATACGCAGTATTTT.

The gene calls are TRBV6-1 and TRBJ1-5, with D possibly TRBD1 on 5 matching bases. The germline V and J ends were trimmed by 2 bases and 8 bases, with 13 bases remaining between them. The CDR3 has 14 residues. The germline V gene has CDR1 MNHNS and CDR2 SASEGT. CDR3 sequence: CASSELWGPEPQHF. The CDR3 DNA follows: TGTGCCAGCAGTGAACTGTGGGGACCGGAGCCCCAGCATTTT.

The DNA for the CDR3 is TGTGCCAGCAGCGTAGCATGGGGAATTCAAGAGACCCAGTACTTC. Its protein is CASSVAWGIQETQYF. V is TRBV9 and J is TRBJ2-5; D not resolved. The CDR3 is 15 residues long. CDR1 and CDR2 (germline): SGDLS, YYNGEE. V dropped 0 bases and J dropped 2 bases, with 11 bases sitting between them.

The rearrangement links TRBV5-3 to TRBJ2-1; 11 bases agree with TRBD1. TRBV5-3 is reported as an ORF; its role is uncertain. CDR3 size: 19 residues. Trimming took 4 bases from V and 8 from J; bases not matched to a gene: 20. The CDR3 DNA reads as TGTGCCAGAAGCCCCCGACTCGAAAACCGGGACAGGGGGATTGATGAGCAGTTCTTC. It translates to CARSPRLENRDRGIDEQFF.

CDR3 residues: CASSLTASQETQYF. Written as DNA, the CDR3 is TGTGCCAGCAGTTTAACAGCCTCCCAAGAGACCCAGTACTTC. This chain connects TRBV27 to TRBJ2-5; D unclear. This CDR3 region has 14 residues. V was shortened by 2 bases and J by 1 base, with 8 bases between the two germline ends. Germline V CDR1 and CDR2: MNHEY, SMNVEV (reference sequence).

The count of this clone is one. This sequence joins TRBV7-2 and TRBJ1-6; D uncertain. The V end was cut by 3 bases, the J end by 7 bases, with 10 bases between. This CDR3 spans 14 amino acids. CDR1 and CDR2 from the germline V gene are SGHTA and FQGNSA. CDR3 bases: TGTGCCAGCAGCTTGAAGTGGGGAAATTCACCCCTCCACTTT. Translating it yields CASSLKWGNSPLHF.

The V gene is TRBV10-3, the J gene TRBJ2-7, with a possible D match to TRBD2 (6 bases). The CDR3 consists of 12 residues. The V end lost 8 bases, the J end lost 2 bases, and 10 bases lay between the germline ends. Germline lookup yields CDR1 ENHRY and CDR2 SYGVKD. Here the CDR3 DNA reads TGTGCCATCCGGGACTTCCCCTACGAGCAGTACTTC. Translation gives CAIRDFPYEQYF.

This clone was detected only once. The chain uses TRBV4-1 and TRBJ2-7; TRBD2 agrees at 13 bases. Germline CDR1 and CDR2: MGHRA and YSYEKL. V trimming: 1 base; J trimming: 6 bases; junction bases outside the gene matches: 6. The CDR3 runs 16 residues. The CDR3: CASSQGILAGGREQYF. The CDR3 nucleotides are TGCGCCAGCAGCCAAGGCATACTAGCGGGAGGGCGCGAGCAGTACTTC.

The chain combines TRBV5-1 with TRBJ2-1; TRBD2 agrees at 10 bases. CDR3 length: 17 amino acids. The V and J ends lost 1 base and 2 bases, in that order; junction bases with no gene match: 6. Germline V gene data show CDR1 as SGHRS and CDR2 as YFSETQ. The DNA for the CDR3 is TGCGCCAGCAGCTTGAACCTAGCGGGAGATCCCTACAATGAGCAGTTCTTC. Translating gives CASSLNLAGDPYNEQFF.

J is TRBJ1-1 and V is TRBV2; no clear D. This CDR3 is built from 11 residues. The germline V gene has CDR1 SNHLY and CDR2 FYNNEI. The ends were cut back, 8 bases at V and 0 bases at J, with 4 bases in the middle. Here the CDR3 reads CASAMNTEAFF. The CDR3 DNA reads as TGTGCCAGCGCTATGAACACTGAAGCTTTCTTT.